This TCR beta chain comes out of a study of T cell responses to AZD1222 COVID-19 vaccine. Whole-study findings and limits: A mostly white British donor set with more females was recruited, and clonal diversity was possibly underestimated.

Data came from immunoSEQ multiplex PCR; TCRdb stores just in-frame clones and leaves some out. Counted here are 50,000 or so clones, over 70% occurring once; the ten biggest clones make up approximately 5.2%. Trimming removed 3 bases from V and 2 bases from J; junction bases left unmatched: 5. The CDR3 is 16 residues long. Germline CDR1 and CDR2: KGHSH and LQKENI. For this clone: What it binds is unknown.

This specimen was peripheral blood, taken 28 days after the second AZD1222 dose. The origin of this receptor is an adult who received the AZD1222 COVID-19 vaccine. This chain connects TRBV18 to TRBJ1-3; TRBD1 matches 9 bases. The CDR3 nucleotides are TGTGCCAGCTCACCGACAGGGACAGGGACTGGAAACACCATATATTTT. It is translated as CASSPTGTGTGNTIYF.